Each of the 24 T cell receptor beta chains below was sequenced from the same sample in a study of T cell responses to AZD1222 COVID-19 vaccine. Only in-frame clones appear in the TCRdb table, and some are missing; sequencing was by immunoSEQ multiplex PCR. The sample lists roughly 150,000 clones; roughly nine tenths were seen once. The material sequenced was peripheral blood, taken 28 days after the second AZD1222 dose. These receptors all stem from an adult who received the AZD1222 COVID-19 vaccine.

This clone occurred once. The chain uses TRBV5-4 and TRBJ2-1; 13 nucleotides agree with TRBD2. Trimming removed 4 bases from V and 1 base from J; junction bases left unmatched: 5. Germline V lookup: CDR1 SGHNT, CDR2 YYREEE (reference sequence). The CDR3 has 17 residues. The CDR3 loop is CASSLGTSGVSYNEQFF. For the CDR3, the DNA is TGTGCCAGCAGCCTCGGGACTAGCGGGGTTTCCTACAATGAGCAGTTCTTC.

The chain has TRBV10-3 and TRBJ1-6; 9 nucleotides align to TRBD1. This CDR3 is built from 14 residues. The J segment lost 10 bases and the V segment lost 6 bases, leaving 7 bases of the junction unmatched. Germline loops: CDR1 ENHRY, CDR2 SYGVKD. The CDR3 reads CAIRPGQGGSPLHF. The CDR3 coding sequence is TGTGCCATCAGGCCGGGACAGGGCGGCTCACCCCTCCACTTT.

The chain employs TRBV12-3 or TRBV12-4 and TRBJ1-4; tentative D call: TRBD1 (6 bases). The CDR3 runs to 13 residues. The V and J ends lost 4 bases and 10 bases respectively, with 13 bases between them. The CDR3 DNA reads as TGTGCCAGCAGTTCTACAGGGAACCGAAAACTGTTTTTT. Translating gives CASSSTGNRKLFF.

This clone was found a few times. The chain recombines TRBV7-2 with TRBJ1-3; a weak D match, TRBD1 (6 bases). CDR1 and CDR2 from the germline V gene are SGHTA and FQGNSA. This CDR3 is 14 amino acids long. Trimming left V 2 bases short and J 8 bases short, with 13 bases between. CDR3 loop: CASSLNLRGDTIYF. The CDR3 bases are TGTGCCAGCAGCTTAAATTTGAGGGGGGACACCATATATTTT.

J is TRBJ1-2 and V is TRBV6-5, with D tentatively TRBD1 (5 bases). From germline, CDR1 is MNHEY and CDR2 SVGAGI. V lost 4 bases and J lost 4, with 10 bases in between. This CDR3 contains 13 residues. The CDR3, as DNA: TGTGCCAGCAGTTGGGGACGGATCTATGGCTACACCTTC. This sequence encodes CASSWGRIYGYTF.

The chain carries TRBV5-1 and TRBJ2-3; D call uncertain. The CDR3 loop spans 14 amino acids. Germline CDR1 reads SGHRS; CDR2 reads YFSETQ. V was clipped by 2 bases and J by 4 bases, with 11 bases between them. The CDR3 DNA reads as TGCGCCAGCAGCTTACCTCTTACACCAGATACGCAGTATTTT. Its protein product is CASSLPLTPDTQYF.

The chain has TRBV4-2 and TRBJ1-2, with D unresolved. Germline lookup yields CDR1 LGHNA and CDR2 YNFKEQ. Trimming shortened V by 0 bases and J by 4 bases, and 9 bases separated the two germline ends. This CDR3 region has 14 residues. In DNA form, the CDR3 reads TGTGCCAGCAGCCAAGATAGGGTTGTCTATGGCTACACCTTC. This sequence encodes CASSQDRVVYGYTF.

The chain uses TRBV6-5 and TRBJ2-7, with D perhaps given as TRBD1 or TRBD2 (5 bases each). This CDR3 is 13 amino acids long. Trimming pared 5 bases from V and 0 bases from J, leaving 8 bases between. Germline loops: CDR1 MNHEY, CDR2 SVGAGI. DNA of the CDR3: TGTGCCAGCAGTAGAGGGGTCTCCTACGAGCAGTACTTC. Protein sequence: CASSRGVSYEQYF.

V and J are TRBV6-5 and TRBJ1-6, with D possibly TRBD1 on 6 matching bases. The CDR3 is 15 amino acids. V gave up 6 bases and J gave up 7 bases, with 16 bases separating them. Germline V gives CDR1 MNHEY, CDR2 SVGAGI. The CDR3, as DNA: TGTGCCAGCAGGACAACAGGGCCGAGAAATTCACCCCTCCACTTT. Its protein product is CASRTTGPRNSPLHF.

The rearrangement links TRBV5-5 to TRBJ2-7; 7 bases line up with TRBD1. The CDR3 spans 15 residues. Germline trimming cut 0 bases from V and 3 bases from J; bases unmatched to any gene: 6. CDR1 and CDR2 from the germline V gene are SGHKS and YYEKEE (reference sequence). The DNA for the CDR3 is TGTGCCAGCAGCTTGGTCTACTCAGGGGGCTACGAGCAGTACTTC. Translated, it gives CASSLVYSGGYEQYF.

The CDR3 nucleotides read TGTGCCAGCAGTTACAGGGGGGTAGGGAATCAGCCCCAGCATTTT. Translation: CASSYRGVGNQPQHF. V usage is TRBV6-2 or TRBV6-3 and J usage is TRBJ1-5, with D possibly matching TRBD1 (6 bases). Per germline, CDR1 MNHEY and CDR2 SVGEGT. CDR3 size: 15 residues. The V and J ends lost 2 bases and 4 bases respectively, with 12 bases between them.

This chain joins TRBV6-2 or TRBV6-3 and TRBJ1-1, with D possibly TRBD1 on 5 matching bases. The CDR3 loop spans 18 amino acids. CDR1 MNHEY and CDR2 SVGEGT come from the germline V gene. V lost 0 bases to trimming and J lost 3 bases, with 20 bases between them. CDR3 coding DNA: TGTGCCAGCAGTTACTCGAGTAAGAGGGGCGCCGCGGACACTGAAGCTTTCTTT. Its translation is CASSYSSKRGAADTEAFF.

The rearrangement links TRBV16 to TRBJ2-7; a weak D match, TRBD1 (6 bases). CDR1 and CDR2 (germline): KGHSY, FQNENV. The CDR3 length is 15 residues. Trimming pared 4 bases from V and 2 bases from J, leaving 15 bases between. This CDR3 is CASSPQQGTAYEQYF. For the CDR3, the DNA is TGTGCCAGCAGCCCACAACAGGGTACAGCCTACGAGCAGTACTTC.

This sequence joins TRBV5-1 and TRBJ1-3; 7 nucleotides line up with TRBD1. This CDR3 spans 13 amino acids. Germline lookup yields CDR1 SGHRS and CDR2 YFSETQ. The V segment lost 10 bases and the J segment 4 bases; nucleotides outside the gene matches: 8. CDR3 in DNA: TGCGCCGGAGAACCGGGACAGGGAAACACCATATATTTT. It encodes CAGEPGQGNTIYF.

This chain joins TRBV3-1 (or the pseudogene TRBV3-2) and TRBJ2-3; D gene unclear. CDR1 LGHDT and CDR2 YNNKEL come from the germline V gene (reference sequence). Trimming shortened V by 2 bases and J by 4 bases, and 10 bases separated the two germline ends. The CDR3 is 14 residues long. CDR3 amino acids: CASSQSASSDTQYF. The CDR3, as DNA: TGTGCCAGCAGCCAATCCGCTAGTTCAGATACGCAGTATTTT.

V is TRBV29-1 and J is TRBJ1-1; TRBD1 matches 7 bases. CDR3 length: 14 residues. In germline, CDR1 is SQVTM, CDR2 ANQGSEA. Trimming cost V 5 bases and J 0 bases; bases outside gene matches: 6. The CDR3 bases are TGCAGCGTTCACAGGGGAACCATGAACACTGAAGCTTTCTTT. This codes for CSVHRGTMNTEAFF.

The chain joins TRBV5-6 to TRBJ1-2, with D maybe TRBD1 (6 bases). This CDR3 has 14 amino acids. Germline V gene data show CDR1 as SGHDT and CDR2 as YYEEEE. Trimming removed 5 bases from V and 3 bases from J, with 14 bases in between. Here the CDR3 DNA reads TGTGCCAGCAGAGGGGGGTGGCGTGACTATGGCTACACCTTC. Protein sequence: CASRGGWRDYGYTF.

The V and J genes are TRBV19 and TRBJ1-5; 8 bases are a match to TRBD1. Germline V gives CDR1 LNHDA, CDR2 SQIVND (reference sequence). Losses at the gene ends were 9 bases for V and 2 bases for J; bases not matched to a gene: 9. This CDR3 is built from 15 residues. CDR3 sequence reads: CASYGQGGGNQPQHF. CDR3 nucleotides: TGTGCCAGCTACGGACAGGGTGGGGGCAATCAGCCCCAGCATTTT.

The V call is TRBV2, the J call TRBJ2-3, with no clear D. There are 14 residues in the CDR3. Germline V gene lookup returns CDR1 SNHLY and CDR2 FYNNEI. Trimming took 1 base from V and 5 from J, leaving 10 bases between them. This chain's CDR3 is CASSEVVAQDTQYF. CDR3 nucleotides: TGTGCCAGCAGTGAAGTGGTAGCACAAGATACGCAGTATTTT.

V and J are TRBV3-1 (or the pseudogene TRBV3-2) and TRBJ2-7, with D possibly called TRBD1 or TRBD2 (6 bases each). The CDR3 extends over 15 amino acids. The germline V and J ends were trimmed by 3 bases and 2 bases, with 14 bases remaining between them. Germline-derived CDR1 and CDR2 are LGHDT and YNNKEL (reference sequence). The CDR3 coding sequence is TGTGCCAGCAGCCAGGGGCCGGGGGACACCTACGAGCAGTACTTC. This translates into CASSQGPGDTYEQYF.

The chain carries TRBV4-3 and TRBJ2-7; 8 nucleotides agree with TRBD1. Trimming cost V 0 bases and J 4 bases; bases outside gene matches: 8. Germline CDR1 reads LGHNA; CDR2 reads YSLEER. The CDR3 loop spans 16 amino acids. The CDR3 here is CASSQDLYRGSYEQYF. In DNA, the CDR3 is TGCGCCAGCAGCCAAGATCTGTACAGGGGGTCATACGAGCAGTACTTC.

This rearrangement joins TRBV12-5 to TRBJ2-1; D is unresolved. The V end was cut by 4 bases, the J end by 7 bases, with 11 bases between. This CDR3 contains 13 residues. Germline V gene data show CDR1 as LGHNT and CDR2 as FRNRAP. CDR3: CASGSSSWNEQFF. The CDR3 DNA is TGTGCTAGTGGTTCCTCTAGTTGGAATGAGCAGTTCTTC.

The rearrangement links TRBV5-1 to TRBJ1-1; the D is unclear. Trimming left V 4 bases short and J 7 bases short, with 17 bases between. The CDR3 length is 14 residues. CDR1 SGHRS and CDR2 YFSETQ come from the germline V gene. As DNA, the CDR3 is TGCGCCAGCAGCCAATATTGGACGGGGATTGAAGCTTTCTTT. Translated: CASSQYWTGIEAFF.

This sequence joins TRBV19 and TRBJ1-2, with TRBD1 identical over 8 bases. The CDR3 consists of 15 residues. Germline CDR1 and CDR2: LNHDA and SQIVND (reference sequence). J lost 7 bases, V lost 1 base, and 8 bases had no gene match. The CDR3 bases are TGTGCCAGTAGTATAGTGGGGACAGGTAGCCTTGGCTACACCTTC. It specifies CASSIVGTGSLGYTF.